One T cell receptor beta chain is described in this entry. This CDR3 contains 21 residues. The germline gives CDR1 SGHRS, CDR2 YFSETQ. Losses at the gene ends were 0 bases for V and 0 bases for J; bases not matched to a gene: 18. At the survey level, the v3.0 immunoSEQ assay was run. Here immunoSEQ multiplex PCR was the method, and the copy in TCRdb shows in-frame clones only, minus some. The profile shows around 25,000 clones, less than 80% of them singletons. These data are taken from a study of long-term antiretroviral therapy in people with HIV. The rearrangement links TRBV5-1 to TRBJ2-1; 7 positions agree with TRBD2. The starting material was unsorted PBMCs, obtained 1.1 years before starting antiretroviral therapy. The clonotype originates from a woman in her 40s with HIV. The CDR3 DNA reads as TGCGCCAGCAGCTTGGCCAATGCCATCTCGTGGCGGGGGAGCTCCTACAATGAGCAGTTCTTC. Translated: CASSLANAISWRGSSYNEQFF. The variable domain in full, completed from reference TRBV5-1 and TRBJ2-1, reads KAGVTQTPRYLIKTRGQQVTLSCSPISGHRSVSWYQQTPGQGLQFLFEYFSETQRNKGNFPGRFSGRQFSNSRSEMNVSTLELGDSALYLCASSLANAISWRGSSYNEQFFGPGTRLTVL.